This T cell receptor (beta chain) is from a study of identical twins (dated by TCRdb to the mid-2010s). Study-wide context: To test whether fetal clonotypes persist, this study deep-sequenced TCR alpha and beta repertoires from monozygotic twins, from unrelated adults of various ages, and from cord blood. To rule out contamination, replicate twin experiments were performed at different times with different library preparation protocols.

The CDR3 measures 14 amino acids from cysteine to phenylalanine. The entry retains the CDR3 DNA only, 42 bases that are in frame from base 1. CDR1 and CDR2, looked up from the germline V gene, are MNHEY and SVGAGI. V is pruned by 2 bases and J by 4 bases, leaving 4 bases of the junction without a gene match. Comments on this clonotype: Its recognized antigen is unknown. No quality values exist for individual bases; no much larger clone is one base distant.

Study-wide conclusions, independent of this receptor: Out-of-frame TCR alpha sharing in monozygotic twins was systematically underestimated by recombination models, whereas sharing between unrelated individuals was in agreement with the recombination models. Abundant cord blood beta clonotypes had fewer insertions, young adult naive repertoires showed a similar but weaker trend, and memory repertoires showed no such trend. The excess sharing between twins in beta out-of-frame sequences was weaker because fewer shared sequences reduced the signal-to-noise ratio. Compared with coincidental sharing between unrelated individuals, an excess of low generation-probability sequences was observed among out-of-frame TCR alpha sequences shared between twins. Zero-insertion analyses could be partly confounded by invariant T cells such as MAIT and iNKT, though diverse VJ usage argued against such confounding for most clonotypes. Conclusions relied on cross-sectional statistical analysis, since the same donors could not be followed over many years.

Libraries came from 5' RACE. Sequencing was carried out with an Illumina HiSeq 2000. A universal primer binding site was introduced by template switching, and a unique molecular identifier was present in the final cDNA, enabling accurate counting of TCR cDNA molecules. Specific primers in the conserved constant-segment region were used to synthesize first-strand cDNA for the TCR alpha and beta chains. To control for contamination, every cDNA library was double barcoded, receiving both a SMART-Mk sample barcode and Illumina barcodes. TruSeq adapter sequences along with Illumina sample barcodes were introduced in two successive PCR steps. Sequencing of the TCR alpha and beta cDNA libraries was done on the Illumina HiSeq platform using custom primers. On the authors' methods: MiGEC processed the raw reads to extract unique molecular identifiers, while MiXCR was used to determine the CDR3 positions. Recombination models were inferred per individual with the repgenHMM and IGoR tools using an EM algorithm. Shared clonotypes were analyzed with the tcR package in R, and sharing was normalized by the product of cloneset sizes. To study raw recombination free of thymic and clonal selection effects, out-of-frame nonproductive sequences were analyzed. TCRdb's own reprocessing of the public reads used fastp at Q25 and MiXCR and kept productive beta chains. Entries that share a CDR3 protein sequence are merged under the most common genes and DNA. TCRdb assigned the V and J calls; the authors' analysis was not used. The sample profile shows 240,000 or so distinct CDR3 sequences; around 6.6% of them were found once. The ten most abundant clones make up more than 3% of the sample.

Every donor in the study was a healthy Caucasian. The twin cohort comprised three pairs of female monozygotic twins, all aged roughly 18 to 30 years. Using Miltenyi CD45RO+ enrichment and human naive T-cell isolation kits, memory (CD45RO+) and naive T cells were isolated from PBMC. The same data also contributed to another study, on yellow fever vaccine responses in identical twins. As that second study puts it: The T cell response to vaccination in identical twins was reported by the authors to appear partly convergent and partly personalized. In identical twins, the study followed T cell clones that responded to the vaccine with precision.

The sample was memory (CD45RO+) T cells sorted from blood. Per the publication, the cell subset or site label means: CD45RO+ enriched T cells. The source is a woman under 30 in good health. The chain couples TRBV6-5 to TRBJ1-2; 7 of the junction bases match TRBD1. The CDR3 region: CASSYMAGGYGYTF. The nucleotide sequence reads as follows: TGTGCCAGCAGTTACATGGCAGGGGGCTATGGCTACACCTTC.